A single sample gave rise to the 12 T cell receptor beta chains below, sequenced in a study of cytomegalovirus exposure and HLA in healthy donors. Primers: 60 Vbeta forward and 13 Jbeta reverse. Clones were sequenced by immunoSEQ multiplex PCR, and TCRdb holds only the in-frame ones, with some missing. The sample records tens of thousands of clones, 78% being singletons. What was sequenced was PBMCs. Every receptor here comes from a woman aged 40 to 50 in good health and CMV-seronegative.

The gene calls are TRBV5-1 and TRBJ2-2, with D unresolved. This CDR3 is 15 amino acids long. CDR1 is SGHRS, CDR2 YFSETQ, per germline. Between the trimmed V and J ends, which lost 0 bases and 5 bases, there was a span of 11 bases. In nucleotides, the CDR3 is TGCGCCAGCAGCTTGGCCCCAGGATTAACCGGGGAGCTGTTTTTT. Its translation is CASSLAPGLTGELFF.

This clone occurred once. The chain carries TRBV28 and TRBJ2-3; possible D gene TRBD1, 6 bases. The CDR3 is made up of 16 amino acids. Germline assignment: CDR1 MDHEN and CDR2 SYDVKM. The V gene lost 2 bases and the J gene lost 3 bases, with 15 bases spanning the gap. The CDR3 region is CASSLQAGERTDTQYF. CDR3 in DNA: TGTGCCAGCAGTTTACAGGCAGGGGAGAGGACAGATACGCAGTATTTT.

The chain couples TRBV2 to TRBJ2-3; D gene ambiguous. In germline, CDR1 is SNHLY, CDR2 FYNNEI. V lost 9 bases and J 2 bases, leaving 12 bases between the germline ends. The CDR3 loop spans 13 amino acids. In DNA, the CDR3 is TGTGCCAGTACAGTACGACCCACAGATACGCAGTATTTT. Translating it yields CASTVRPTDTQYF.

V gene TRBV6-1 combines with J gene TRBJ1-5, with D possibly matching TRBD1 (5 bases). Trimming removed 3 bases from V and 7 bases from J, with 10 bases in between. In germline, CDR1 is MNHNS, CDR2 SASEGT. The CDR3 covers 13 residues. The CDR3 bases are TGTGCCAGCAGTGATCAGGGATTCCAGCCCCAGCATTTT. It codes for CASSDQGFQPQHF.

The chain has TRBV29-1 and TRBJ1-5; a weak D match, TRBD1 (5 bases). CDR3 length: 12 amino acids. The V end was cut by 4 bases, the J end by 7 bases, with 11 bases between. CDR1 is SQVTM and CDR2 is ANQGSEA in the germline V gene. The CDR3 loop reads CSVAGVGQPQHF. In nucleotides, the CDR3 is TGCAGCGTTGCGGGGGTTGGGCAGCCCCAGCATTTT.

This chain joins TRBV19 and TRBJ2-1; 11 bases align to TRBD2. Germline V lookup: CDR1 LNHDA, CDR2 SQIVND (reference sequence). The V gene end was trimmed by 7 bases and the J gene end by 9 bases; junction bases not matched to a gene: 14. The CDR3 has 16 amino acids. The CDR3 spells CASKLEPSGRYSEQFF. The CDR3 coding sequence is TGTGCCAGTAAATTGGAACCTAGCGGGAGGTATAGTGAGCAGTTCTTC.

The chain uses TRBV28 and TRBJ1-6; tentative D call: TRBD1 (6 bases). The CDR3 is 15 amino acids. Between the trimmed V and J ends, which lost 6 bases and 10 bases, there was a span of 19 bases. From germline, CDR1 is MDHEN and CDR2 SYDVKM. The CDR3 sequence: CASRSPGTMGSPLHF. The CDR3 bases are TGTGCCAGCAGATCCCCTGGGACAATGGGGTCACCCCTCCACTTT.

The chain links TRBV10-2 to TRBJ2-7; D ambiguous. The CDR3 runs 13 residues. Germline CDR1 and CDR2: WSHSY and SAAADI. The V and J ends lost 4 bases and 7 bases respectively, with 14 bases between them. CDR3 protein: CASSGNSLWEQYF. The DNA of the CDR3 is TGCGCCAGCAGTGGGAACAGCCTCTGGGAGCAGTACTTC.

This sequence joins TRBV4-2 and TRBJ1-6, with TRBD1 matching 9 bases. Per the germline V gene, CDR1 is LGHNA and CDR2 is YNFKEQ. The CDR3 extends over 15 amino acids. The V segment lost 5 bases and the J segment 5 bases; nucleotides outside the gene matches: 4. The CDR3 here is CASSVRTGDNSPLHF. CDR3 in DNA: TGTGCCAGCAGCGTGAGGACAGGGGATAATTCACCCCTCCACTTT.

This clone was found a few times. The rearrangement uses TRBV11-2 and TRBJ2-1; D not resolved. Trimming pared 7 bases from V and 0 bases from J, leaving 19 bases between. This CDR3 is built from 17 residues. Germline assignment: CDR1 SGHAT and CDR2 FQNNGV. Here the CDR3 reads CASTKNSGLGSYNEQFF. CDR3 coding DNA: TGTGCCAGCACCAAAAATTCGGGTCTTGGCTCCTACAATGAGCAGTTCTTC.

The genes are TRBV27 and TRBJ2-6; D gene ambiguous. Germline CDR1 is MNHEY and CDR2 is SMNVEV (reference sequence). The CDR3 spans 16 residues. V lost 2 bases to trimming and J lost 0 bases, with 8 bases between them. The CDR3 here is CASSLTPSSGANVLTF. The CDR3 DNA follows: TGTGCCAGCAGTTTAACCCCTAGCTCTGGGGCCAACGTCCTGACTTTC.

This sequence joins TRBV7-9 and TRBJ2-7, with 9 bases identical to TRBD1. The CDR3 runs to 14 residues. CDR1 and CDR2 (germline): SEHNR, FQNEAQ (reference sequence). V lost 5 bases and J lost 4; bases outside the gene matches: 6. The CDR3 is CASSPRDRVYEQYF. The CDR3 DNA reads TGTGCCAGCAGCCCCAGGGACAGGGTATACGAGCAGTACTTC.